The T cell receptor beta chain under discussion was sequenced for a study of T cell repertoires in cytomegalovirus infection. About the research overall: Well-studied HLA-B-restricted epitopes and recently identified HLA-C-restricted epitopes of CMV were both used in the study. Both a matching HLA type and CMV infection were indicated by public TCR beta signatures. General observations from the study: The cumulative frequency of public TCR beta families identified carriers of CMV plus the relevant HLA. The response measured ex vivo was dominated by TCR beta clonotypes (HLA-C-restricted and CMV-specific).

TCRdb independently ran MiXCR on the reads; one entry per CDR3 protein. Of some 940,000 distinct CDR3 sequences listed, around 29% were seen once; the top ten hold over 12%. This CDR3 contains 15 residues. J gave up 5 bases and V 5 bases, and 10 bases lay outside the gene matches. The germline V gene has CDR1 SGHNT and CDR2 YENEEA. For this clonotype: Its antigen is currently unknown.

V and J are TRBV11-3 and TRBJ1-1; 8 bases map to TRBD1. This receptor was taken from a human donor in good health (CMV status not recorded). Some clones in this sample may be carry-over from other donors' samples. The source material was cultured CD8+ T cells from PBMCs, sampled from culture after CMV antigen stimulation. In nucleotides, the CDR3 is TGTGCCAGCAGCCGACACGGACAGGGAAGGACTGAAGCTTTCTTT. Translating gives CASSRHGQGRTEAFF. Together with reference TRBV11-3 and TRBJ1-1, the CDR3 gives the full variable domain: EAGVVQSPRYKIIEKKQPVAFWCNPISGHNTLYWYLQNLGQGPELLIRYENEEAVDDSQLPKDRFSAERLKGVDSTLKIQPAELGDSAVYLCASSRHGQGRTEAFFGQGTRLTVV.